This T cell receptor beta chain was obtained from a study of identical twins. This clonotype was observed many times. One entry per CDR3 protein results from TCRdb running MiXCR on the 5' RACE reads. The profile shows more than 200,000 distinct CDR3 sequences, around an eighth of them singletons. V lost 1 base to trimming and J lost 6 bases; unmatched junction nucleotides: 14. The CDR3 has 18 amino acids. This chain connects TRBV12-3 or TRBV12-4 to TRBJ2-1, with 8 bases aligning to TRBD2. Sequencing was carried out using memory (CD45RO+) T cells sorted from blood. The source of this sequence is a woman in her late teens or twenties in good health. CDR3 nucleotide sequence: TGTGCCAGCAGTTTAGTCGGTATGGGGCGGGAGGAGGTCAATGAGCAGTTCTTC. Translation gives CASSLVGMGREEVNEQFF.